This T cell receptor beta chain was identified in a study of blood T cell repertoires in COVID-19. As for the study in general: Italy, Spain and the United States were the sources of the convalescent and acute COVID-19 samples.

Sequencing used immunoSEQ multiplex PCR; TCRdb keeps in-frame clones, though not all of them. The data contain 280,000 or so clones, around nine tenths of them singletons. The sequencing sample was made of peripheral blood. The clonotype originates from a woman aged 60-75 years with acute or convalescent COVID-19.

CDR3: CASSFPRTSETDTQYF. Here the CDR3 DNA reads TGTGCCAGCAGTTTCCCCAGGACTAGTGAGACAGATACGCAGTATTTT. This rearrangement joins TRBV27 to TRBJ2-3, with 7 bases matching TRBD2. CDR3 size: 16 residues. V was clipped by 3 bases and J by 3 bases; unmatched bases: 9. Germline loops: CDR1 MNHEY, CDR2 SMNVEV (reference sequence).